The 20 T cell receptor beta chains in this list originate from one sample, sequenced in a study of preoperative IRX-2 immunotherapy in early breast cancer. Measured with immunoSEQ multiplex PCR; TCRdb has only the in-frame clones, and not every one. Of more than 20,000 clones in the sample, roughly four fifths are singletons; the top ten hold approximately 1.4%. Specified treatment: preoperative locoregional IRX-2 cytokine immunotherapy. The specimen was lymph node tissue, collected after IRX-2 immunotherapy. These TCRs come from a human donor with breast cancer.

The chain links TRBV6-8 to TRBJ1-1; possible D gene TRBD1, 5 bases. Looked up from germline, CDR1 is MNHGY and CDR2 is SAAAGT. V was trimmed by 6 bases and J by 6 bases, leaving 17 bases between them. CDR3 length: 14 amino acids. The CDR3 is CASRALRGRSEAFF. DNA for the CDR3: TGTGCCAGCAGGGCACTGCGGGGACGGTCTGAAGCTTTCTTT.

This chain uses TRBV30 with TRBJ2-3, with a possible D match to TRBD2 (6 bases). The germline CDR1 and CDR2 sequences are GTSNPN and SVGIG (reference sequence). Between the trimmed V and J ends, which lost 4 bases and 1 base, there was a span of 18 bases. The CDR3 totals 16 residues. CDR3 protein: CAWTLGVGGGTDTQYF. CDR3 nucleotides: TGTGCCTGGACCCTCGGGGTCGGCGGGGGCACAGATACGCAGTATTTT. The full variable domain, with the rest looked up from reference TRBV30 and TRBJ2-3, is SQTIHQWPATLVQPVGSPLSLECTVEGTSNPNLYWYRQAAGRGLQLLFYSVGIGQISSEVPQNLSASRPQDRQFILSSKKLLLSDSGFYLCAWTLGVGGGTDTQYFGPGTRLTVL.

This clone was counted only a few times. This sequence joins TRBV6-8 and TRBJ1-3; D perhaps matches TRBD1 (5 bases). The length of the CDR3 is 15 residues. CDR1 MNHGY and CDR2 SAAAGT come from the germline V gene. The V end was cut by 0 bases, the J end by 0 bases, with 6 bases between. This chain's CDR3 is CASSYSGPSGNTIYF. For the CDR3, the DNA is TGTGCCAGCAGTTACTCGGGACCCTCTGGAAACACCATATATTTT.

The chain uses TRBV7-6 and TRBJ1-6, with D maybe TRBD1 (6 bases). The V gene's germline CDR1 is SGHVS and CDR2 FNYEAQ. V was clipped by 5 bases and J by 8 bases, with 19 bases between them. The CDR3 spans 16 residues. CDR3 region: CASSPQPQGVDSPLHF. The CDR3 coding sequence is TGTGCCAGCAGCCCACAACCACAGGGAGTTGATTCACCCCTCCACTTT.

The CDR3 coding sequence is TGTGCCAGCAGTTTAGCAGGTACCTCTGACTATGGCTACACCTTC. Protein sequence: CASSLAGTSDYGYTF. This chain connects TRBV28 to TRBJ1-2; D call uncertain. Germline loops: CDR1 MDHEN, CDR2 SYDVKM. This CDR3 contains 15 residues. V was cut by 2 bases and J by 3 bases, with 13 bases left in between.

This chain connects TRBV7-4 to TRBJ2-3; 9 bases line up with TRBD2. This CDR3 has 15 amino acids. With 4 bases clipped from V and 9 bases from J, the junction kept 11 bases outside the gene matches. Germline CDR1 reads SGHVT; CDR2 reads SQSDAQ. This chain's CDR3 is CASSYLAGREGTQYF. The CDR3 DNA follows: TGTGCCAGCAGCTATCTAGCGGGGCGCGAAGGGACGCAGTATTTT.

The gene calls are TRBV28 and TRBJ1-1; possibly TRBD1 for D (6 bases). The V end was cut by 5 bases, the J end by 0 bases, with 10 bases between. Looked up from germline, CDR1 is MDHEN and CDR2 is SYDVKM. The CDR3 is 14 amino acids. The CDR3 DNA follows: TGTGCCAGCAGTGGGGGACAAGTGAACACTGAAGCTTTCTTT. Translating it yields CASSGGQVNTEAFF.

The chain is built from TRBV14 and TRBJ2-7, with D uncertain. Germline CDR1 SGHDN, CDR2 FVKESK. The CDR3 totals 12 residues. V was clipped by 10 bases and J by 3 bases, with 13 bases between them. The CDR3 loop reads CATLGQNYEQYV. The DNA for the CDR3 is TGTGCCACCCTGGGCCAGAACTACGAGCAGTACGTC.

The chain links TRBV6-8 to TRBJ2-4; possibly TRBD1 or TRBD2 for D (6 bases each). The germline CDR1 and CDR2 sequences are MNHGY and SAAAGT. The germline V and J ends were trimmed by 5 bases and 6 bases, with 14 bases remaining between them. There are 14 residues in the CDR3. CDR3 DNA sequence: TGTGCCAGCAGTGAGGGGGGCTCGGGAAACATTCAGTACTTC. It encodes CASSEGGSGNIQYF.

The chain joins TRBV5-1 to TRBJ2-3; D possibly corresponds to TRBD1 (6 bases). CDR3 length: 14 amino acids. The germline gives CDR1 SGHRS, CDR2 YFSETQ. With 1 base removed from V and 2 bases from J, the gap between germline ends came to 8 bases. The CDR3 DNA reads as TGCGCCAGCAGCTTGCAGGGGTTCACAGATACGCAGTATTTT. It encodes CASSLQGFTDTQYF.

The V call is TRBV28, the J call TRBJ1-6; weak D call: TRBD1 (6 bases). Germline CDR1 is MDHEN and CDR2 is SYDVKM. Trimming stripped 6 bases from V and 3 bases from J, with 18 bases between. The CDR3 spans 17 residues. CDR3 bases: TGTGCCAGCAGCTTCCCTAGAGGGGGTAACTATAATTCACCCCTCCACTTT. Its protein is CASSFPRGGNYNSPLHF.

The genes are TRBV19 and TRBJ1-5, with D possibly being TRBD1 (6 bases). CDR1 is LNHDA and CDR2 is SQIVND in the germline V gene (reference sequence). Trimming shortened V by 5 bases and J by 5 bases, and 13 bases separated the two germline ends. The CDR3 is 14 residues long. The CDR3 loop reads CASSVGGGYQPQHF. The CDR3 DNA follows: TGTGCCAGTAGTGTTGGGGGCGGCTATCAGCCCCAGCATTTT.

This clone was seen a handful of times. V is TRBV5-1 and J is TRBJ1-1, with 8 nucleotides matching TRBD1. Germline values: CDR1 SGHRS, CDR2 YFSETQ. The V and J ends lost 0 bases and 2 bases, in that order; junction bases with no gene match: 3. This CDR3 contains 15 residues. CDR3 loop: CASSLVGQGNTEAFF. Here the CDR3 DNA reads TGCGCCAGCAGCTTGGTAGGACAGGGTAACACTGAAGCTTTCTTT. The full variable domain, with the rest looked up from reference TRBV5-1 and TRBJ1-1, is KAGVTQTPRYLIKTRGQQVTLSCSPISGHRSVSWYQQTPGQGLQFLFEYFSETQRNKGNFPGRFSGRQFSNSRSEMNVSTLELGDSALYLCASSLVGQGNTEAFFGQGTRLTVV.

The chain recombines TRBV14 with TRBJ1-1; a possible D gene is TRBD1 (5 bases). The germline CDR1 and CDR2 sequences are SGHDN and FVKESK. The V end lost 4 bases, the J end lost 2 bases, and 8 bases lay between the germline ends. CDR3 length equals 13 residues. The DNA of the CDR3 is TGTGCCAGCAGCCTTCAGGGAAACACTGAAGCTTTCTTT. Translated: CASSLQGNTEAFF.

The chain combines TRBV7-4 with TRBJ1-1; TRBD1 is a possible D gene (5 bases). The germline V and J ends were trimmed by 4 bases and 8 bases, with 14 bases remaining between them. Per the germline V gene, CDR1 is SGHVT and CDR2 is SQSDAQ. The CDR3 runs 13 residues. The CDR3 DNA sequence: TGTGCCAGCAGCTGGGACGATTTAGGGGAAGCTTTCTTT. Residues: CASSWDDLGEAFF.

The V and J genes are TRBV14 and TRBJ2-7; the match to TRBD1 covers 9 bases. Germline CDR1 SGHDN, CDR2 FVKESK. CDR3 length: 16 residues. The V segment lost 5 bases and the J segment 6 bases; nucleotides outside the gene matches: 14. Here the CDR3 DNA reads TGTGCCAGCAGCAGATTCTGGGGACAGGGTCCCGGCGAGCAGTACTTC. Translation gives CASSRFWGQGPGEQYF. Together with reference TRBV14 and TRBJ2-7, the CDR3 gives the full variable domain: EAGVTQFPSHSVIEKGQTVTLRCDPISGHDNLYWYRRVMGKEIKFLLHFVKESKQDESGMPNNRFLAERTGGTYSTLKVQPAELEDSGVYFCASSRFWGQGPGEQYFGPGTRLTVT.

V and J are TRBV6-8 and TRBJ1-2; D is unclear. V lost 3 bases and J lost 1, with 9 bases in between. Germline lookup yields CDR1 MNHGY and CDR2 SAAAGT. This CDR3 contains 14 residues. Here the CDR3 reads CASSYLDRNYGYTF. The DNA of the CDR3 is TGTGCCAGCAGTTATCTTGACCGTAACTATGGCTACACCTTC.

This clone was counted once. The gene calls are TRBV15 and TRBJ1-1; TRBD1 aligns across 8 bases. CDR3 length: 14 amino acids. CDR1 LNHNV and CDR2 YYDKDF come from the germline V gene (reference sequence). The V gene end was trimmed by 3 bases and the J gene end by 4 bases; junction bases not matched to a gene: 4. CDR3 in amino acids: CATSSHRGFTEAFF. For the CDR3, the DNA is TGTGCCACCAGCAGCCACAGGGGGTTCACTGAAGCTTTCTTT.

The chain employs TRBV6-8 and TRBJ1-6; D uncertain. Trimming cost V 6 bases and J 11 bases, with 11 bases left between them. The CDR3 spans 12 residues. Looked up from germline, CDR1 is MNHGY and CDR2 is SAAAGT. The CDR3 bases are TGTGCCAGCAGCAAAGACATTACACCCCTCCACTTT. Its translation is CASSKDITPLHF.

The V gene is TRBV15, the J gene TRBJ1-2; D is unclear. This CDR3 region has 14 residues. CDR1 is LNHNV, CDR2 YYDKDF, per germline (reference sequence). V shed 1 base and J shed 2 bases, with 8 bases lying between them. CDR3 in amino acids: CATSRGSGNYGYTF. DNA of the CDR3: TGTGCCACCAGCAGAGGTTCAGGCAACTATGGCTACACCTTC. The complete variable domain, with remaining parts taken from reference TRBV15 and TRBJ1-2, reads DAMVIQNPRYQVTQFGKPVTLSCSQTLNHNVMYWYQQKSSQAPKLLFHYYDKDFNNEADTPDNFQSRRPNTSFCFLDIRSPGLGDTAMYLCATSRGSGNYGYTFGSGTRLTVV.